A single T cell receptor (beta chain) is shown here with its context. The data originate from a study of identical twins. A universal primer site arose from template switching, and cDNA bore unique molecular identifiers. One entry per CDR3 protein, called by TCRdb with MiXCR from the 5' RACE reads. Here the sample spans around 1.7 million distinct CDR3 sequences, more than 30% being singletons. V was clipped by 3 bases and J by 3 bases; unmatched bases: 8. The CDR3 consists of 15 residues. The gene calls are TRBV12-3 or TRBV12-4 and TRBJ2-7, with 7 bases fitting TRBD1. Sequences were obtained from cord blood. The TCR comes from a newborn girl in good health. The CDR3 protein is CASSLWDSLVYEQYF. The CDR3 nucleotides are TGTGCCAGCAGTTTGTGGGACAGCCTAGTCTACGAGCAGTACTTC.